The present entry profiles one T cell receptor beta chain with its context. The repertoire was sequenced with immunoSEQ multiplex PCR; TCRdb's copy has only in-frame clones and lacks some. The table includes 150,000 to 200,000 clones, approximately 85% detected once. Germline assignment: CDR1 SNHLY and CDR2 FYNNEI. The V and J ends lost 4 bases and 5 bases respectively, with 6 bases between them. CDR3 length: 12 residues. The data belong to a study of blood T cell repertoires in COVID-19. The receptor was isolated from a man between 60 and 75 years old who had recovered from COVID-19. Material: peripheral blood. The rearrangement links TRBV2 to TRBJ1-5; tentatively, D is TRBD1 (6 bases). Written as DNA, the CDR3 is TGTGCCAGCAGTGGACAGGATCAGCCCCAGCATTTT. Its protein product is CASSGQDQPQHF.